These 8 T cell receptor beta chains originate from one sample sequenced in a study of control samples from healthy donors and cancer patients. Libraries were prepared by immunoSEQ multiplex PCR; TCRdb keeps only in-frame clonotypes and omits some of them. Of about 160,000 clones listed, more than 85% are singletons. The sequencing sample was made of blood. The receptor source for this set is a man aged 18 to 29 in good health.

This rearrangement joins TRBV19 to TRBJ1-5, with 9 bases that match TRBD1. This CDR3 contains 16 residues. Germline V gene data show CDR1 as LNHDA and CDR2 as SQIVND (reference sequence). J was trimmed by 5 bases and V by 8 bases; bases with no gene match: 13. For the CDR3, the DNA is TGTGCCAGTCGGGGTAAATGGACAGGGGACGATCAGCCCCAGCATTTT. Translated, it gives CASRGKWTGDDQPQHF.

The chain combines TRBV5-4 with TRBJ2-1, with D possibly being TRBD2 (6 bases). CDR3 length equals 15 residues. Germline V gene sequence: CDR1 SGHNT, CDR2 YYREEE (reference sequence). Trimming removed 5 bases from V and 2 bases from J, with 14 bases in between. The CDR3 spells CASSPGSGAYNEQFF. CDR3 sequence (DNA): TGTGCCAGCAGTCCGGGGTCGGGGGCCTACAATGAGCAGTTCTTC.

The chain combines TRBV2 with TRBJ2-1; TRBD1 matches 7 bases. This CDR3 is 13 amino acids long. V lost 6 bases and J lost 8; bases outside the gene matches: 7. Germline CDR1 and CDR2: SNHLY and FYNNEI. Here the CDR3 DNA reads TGTGCCAGCAGCCAACAGGGGATTGATGAGCAGTTCTTC. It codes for CASSQQGIDEQFF.

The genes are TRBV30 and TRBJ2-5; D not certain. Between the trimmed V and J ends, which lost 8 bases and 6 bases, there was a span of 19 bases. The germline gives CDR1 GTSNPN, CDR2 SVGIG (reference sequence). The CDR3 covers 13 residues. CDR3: CALEILPGQTQYF. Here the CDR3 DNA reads TGTGCCCTGGAGATTCTACCGGGTCAGACCCAGTACTTC.

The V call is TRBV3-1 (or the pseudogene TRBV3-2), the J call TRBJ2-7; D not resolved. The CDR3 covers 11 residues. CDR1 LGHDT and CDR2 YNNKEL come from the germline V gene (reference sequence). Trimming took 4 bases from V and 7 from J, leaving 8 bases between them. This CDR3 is CASSLLNEQYF. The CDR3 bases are TGTGCCAGCAGCCTCCTAAATGAGCAGTACTTC.

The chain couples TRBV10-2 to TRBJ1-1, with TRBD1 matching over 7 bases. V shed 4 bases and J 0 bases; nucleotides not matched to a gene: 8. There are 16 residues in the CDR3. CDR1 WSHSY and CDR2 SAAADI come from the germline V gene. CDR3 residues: CASSAHGDRLNTEAFF. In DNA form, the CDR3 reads TGCGCCAGCAGTGCCCACGGGGACAGATTGAACACTGAAGCTTTCTTT.

CDR3 residues: CASSLDTGGSGYTF. The CDR3 coding sequence is TGTGCCAGCAGCTTAGATACAGGGGGTAGTGGCTACACCTTC. V gene TRBV11-2 combines with J gene TRBJ1-2; 8 bases are shared with TRBD1. The CDR3 length is 14 residues. With 0 bases clipped from V and 7 bases from J, the junction kept 4 bases outside the gene matches. CDR1 and CDR2 (germline): SGHAT, FQNNGV.

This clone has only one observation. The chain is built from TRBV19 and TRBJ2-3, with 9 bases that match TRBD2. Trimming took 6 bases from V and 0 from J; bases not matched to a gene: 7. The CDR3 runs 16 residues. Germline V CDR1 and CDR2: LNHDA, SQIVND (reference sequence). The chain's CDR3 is CASSLRLAVSTDTQYF. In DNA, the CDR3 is TGTGCCAGTAGCCTTAGACTAGCGGTCAGCACAGATACGCAGTATTTT. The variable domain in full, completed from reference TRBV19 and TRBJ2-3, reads DGGITQSPKYLFRKEGQNVTLSCEQNLNHDAMYWYRQDPGQGLRLIYYSQIVNDFQKGDIAEGYSVSREKKESFPLTVTSAQKNPTAFYLCASSLRLAVSTDTQYFGPGTRLTVL.